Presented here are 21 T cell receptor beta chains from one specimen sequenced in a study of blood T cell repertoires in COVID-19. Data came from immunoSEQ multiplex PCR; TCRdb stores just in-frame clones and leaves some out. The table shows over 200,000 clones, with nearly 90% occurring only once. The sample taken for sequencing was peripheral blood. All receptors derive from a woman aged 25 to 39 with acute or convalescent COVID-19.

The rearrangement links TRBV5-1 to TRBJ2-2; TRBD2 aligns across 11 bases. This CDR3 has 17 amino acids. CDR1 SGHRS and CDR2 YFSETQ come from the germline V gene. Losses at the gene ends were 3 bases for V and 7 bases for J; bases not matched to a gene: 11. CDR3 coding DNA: TGCGCCAGCAGCTGGACTAGCGGGCCTTCAGGCCACGGGGAGCTGTTTTTT. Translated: CASSWTSGPSGHGELFF.

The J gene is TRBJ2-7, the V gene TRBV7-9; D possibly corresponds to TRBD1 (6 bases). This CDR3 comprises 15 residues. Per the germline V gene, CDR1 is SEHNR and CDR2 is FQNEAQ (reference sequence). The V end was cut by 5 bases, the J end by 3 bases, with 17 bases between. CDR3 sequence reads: CASSQGSRGRYEQYF. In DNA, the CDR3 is TGTGCCAGCAGCCAGGGGTCCAGGGGCCGCTACGAGCAGTACTTC.

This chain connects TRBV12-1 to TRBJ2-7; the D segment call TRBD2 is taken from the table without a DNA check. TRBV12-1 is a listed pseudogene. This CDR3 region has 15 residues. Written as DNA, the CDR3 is TGTGCCAGCAGCAGCGTAGGGCGGGAGGACTACGAGCAGTACTTC. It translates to CASSSVGREDYEQYF.

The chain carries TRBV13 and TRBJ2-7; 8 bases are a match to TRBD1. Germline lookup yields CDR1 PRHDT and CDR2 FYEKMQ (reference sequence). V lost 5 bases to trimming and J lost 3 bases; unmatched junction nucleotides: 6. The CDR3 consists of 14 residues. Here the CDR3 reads CASSPQGAIYEQYF. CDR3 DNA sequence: TGTGCCAGCAGCCCCCAGGGGGCTATCTACGAGCAGTACTTC.

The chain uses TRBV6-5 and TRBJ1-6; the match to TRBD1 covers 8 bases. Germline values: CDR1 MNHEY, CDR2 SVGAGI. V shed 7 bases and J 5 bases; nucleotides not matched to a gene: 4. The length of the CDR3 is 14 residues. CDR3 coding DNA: TGTGCCAGCAACCCGACAGGGGATAATTCACCCCTCCACTTT. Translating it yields CASNPTGDNSPLHF.

This CDR3 reads CSVLYPWGLGYGYTF. The CDR3 region has the DNA TGCAGCGTCCTTTATCCTTGGGGGCTGGGCTATGGCTACACCTTC. This chain uses TRBV29-1 with TRBJ1-2, with D possibly matching TRBD1 (6 bases). V was shortened by 6 bases and J by 4 bases, with 21 bases between the two germline ends. The germline CDR1 and CDR2 sequences are SQVTM and ANQGSEA. The CDR3 has 15 residues. Supplemented by reference TRBV29-1 and TRBJ1-2, the full variable domain reads SAVISQKPSRDICQRGTSLTIQCQVDSQVTMMFWYRQQPGQSLTLIATANQGSEATYESGFVIDKFPISRPNLTFSTLTVSNMSPEDSSIYLCSVLYPWGLGYGYTFGSGTRLTVV.

CDR3 sequence (DNA): TGTGCCAGCAGCTTAGGGGACAGGGAGGTTTCAGATACGCAGTATTTT. It codes for CASSLGDREVSDTQYF. The chain combines TRBV7-9 with TRBJ2-3; 9 positions agree with TRBD1. The CDR3 runs to 16 residues. Trimming cost V 1 base and J 4 bases; bases outside gene matches: 6. Germline V gene lookup returns CDR1 SEHNR and CDR2 FQNEAQ (reference sequence).

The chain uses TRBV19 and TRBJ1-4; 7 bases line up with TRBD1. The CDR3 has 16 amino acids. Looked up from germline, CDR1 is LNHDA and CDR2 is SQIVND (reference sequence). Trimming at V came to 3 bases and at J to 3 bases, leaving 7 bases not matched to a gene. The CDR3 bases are TGTGCCAGTAGTATTCGAGGGGGCGCGGCTAATGAAAAACTGTTTTTT. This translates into CASSIRGGAANEKLFF.

The CDR3 DNA reads TGTGCCAGCAGCTCCCCTGGGCTAGCGGCTGTCTCCTACGAGCAGTACTTC. It yields the protein CASSSPGLAAVSYEQYF. The V gene is TRBV7-9, the J gene TRBJ2-7; 7 nucleotides agree with TRBD2. The germline gives CDR1 SEHNR, CDR2 FQNEAQ (reference sequence). The CDR3 is made up of 17 amino acids. J lost 0 bases, V lost 4 bases, and 12 bases had no gene match.

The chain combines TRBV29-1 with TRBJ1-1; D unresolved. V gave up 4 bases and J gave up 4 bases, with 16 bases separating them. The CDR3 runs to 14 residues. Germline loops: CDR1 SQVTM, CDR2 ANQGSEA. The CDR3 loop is CSVVSRGSITEAFF. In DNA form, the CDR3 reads TGCAGCGTTGTGTCTCGGGGAAGCATCACTGAAGCTTTCTTT.

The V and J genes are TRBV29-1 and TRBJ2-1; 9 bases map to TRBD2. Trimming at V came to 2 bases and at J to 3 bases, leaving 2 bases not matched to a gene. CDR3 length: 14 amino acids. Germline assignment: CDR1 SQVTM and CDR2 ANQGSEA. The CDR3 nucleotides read TGCAGCGTTGAACGGCGGGAGGGCTACAATGAGCAGTTCTTC. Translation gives CSVERREGYNEQFF.

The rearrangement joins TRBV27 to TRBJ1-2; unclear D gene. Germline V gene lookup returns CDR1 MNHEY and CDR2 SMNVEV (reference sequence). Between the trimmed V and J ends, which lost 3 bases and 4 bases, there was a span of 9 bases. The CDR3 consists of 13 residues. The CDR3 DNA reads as TGTGCCAGCAGTTTTGGGCCCGCCTATGGCTACACCTTC. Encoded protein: CASSFGPAYGYTF.

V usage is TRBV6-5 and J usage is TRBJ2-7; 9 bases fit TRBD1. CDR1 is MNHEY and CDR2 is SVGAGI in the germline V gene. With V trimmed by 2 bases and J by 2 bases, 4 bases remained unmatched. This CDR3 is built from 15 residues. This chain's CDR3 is CASSYTGQGPYEQYF. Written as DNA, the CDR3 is TGTGCCAGCAGTTACACGGGACAGGGACCCTACGAGCAGTACTTC.

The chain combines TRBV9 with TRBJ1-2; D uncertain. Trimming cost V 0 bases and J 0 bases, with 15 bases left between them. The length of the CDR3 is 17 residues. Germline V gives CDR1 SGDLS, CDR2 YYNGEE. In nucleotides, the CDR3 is TGTGCCAGCAGCGTAGGCCCGCGGGCCGAAGCTAACTATGGCTACACCTTC. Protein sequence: CASSVGPRAEANYGYTF.

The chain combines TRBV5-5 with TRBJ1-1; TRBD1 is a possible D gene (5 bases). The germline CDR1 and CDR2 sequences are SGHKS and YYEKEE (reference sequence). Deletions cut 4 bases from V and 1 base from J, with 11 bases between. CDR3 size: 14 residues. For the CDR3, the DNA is TGTGCCAGCAGCCAAAACGGACAGAACACTGAAGCTTTCTTT. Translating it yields CASSQNGQNTEAFF. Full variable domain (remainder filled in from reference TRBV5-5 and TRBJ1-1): DAGVTQSPTHLIKTRGQQVTLRCSPISGHKSVSWYQQVLGQGPQFIFQYYEKEERGRGNFPDRFSARQFPNYSSELNVNALLLGDSALYLCASSQNGQNTEAFFGQGTRLTVV.

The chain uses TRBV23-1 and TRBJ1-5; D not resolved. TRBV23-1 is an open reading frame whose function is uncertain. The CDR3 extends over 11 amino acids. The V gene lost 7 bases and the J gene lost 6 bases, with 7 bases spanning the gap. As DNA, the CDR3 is TGCGCCAGCACCCGAGGTCAGCCCCAGCATTTT. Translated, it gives CASTRGQPQHF.

The CDR3 DNA is TGTGCCACCAGCAGAGGGGTGCCTAGCGGGAGTAGTGAGACCCAGTACTTC. It specifies CATSRGVPSGSSETQYF. The gene calls are TRBV15 and TRBJ2-5; 10 bases map to TRBD2. Trimming removed 1 base from V and 5 bases from J; junction bases left unmatched: 10. The length of the CDR3 is 17 residues. In germline, CDR1 is LNHNV, CDR2 YYDKDF (reference sequence).

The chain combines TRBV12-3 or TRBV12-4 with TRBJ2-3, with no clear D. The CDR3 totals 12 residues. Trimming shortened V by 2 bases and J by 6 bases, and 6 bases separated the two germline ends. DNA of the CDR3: TGTGCCAGCAGTTTAATAGTTGATACGCAGTATTTT. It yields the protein CASSLIVDTQYF.

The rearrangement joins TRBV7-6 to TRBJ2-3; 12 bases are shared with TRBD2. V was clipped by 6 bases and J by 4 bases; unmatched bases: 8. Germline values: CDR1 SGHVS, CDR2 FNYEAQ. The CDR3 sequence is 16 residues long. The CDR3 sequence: CASSRLTSGSADTQYF. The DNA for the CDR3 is TGTGCCAGCAGTCGCCTGACTAGCGGGAGCGCAGATACGCAGTATTTT.

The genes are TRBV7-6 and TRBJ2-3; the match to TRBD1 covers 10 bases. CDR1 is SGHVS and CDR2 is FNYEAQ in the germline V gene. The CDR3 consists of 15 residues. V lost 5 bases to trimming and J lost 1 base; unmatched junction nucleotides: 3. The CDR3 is CASSLGQGGTDTQYF. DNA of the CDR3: TGTGCCAGCAGCCTAGGACAGGGGGGCACAGATACGCAGTATTTT.

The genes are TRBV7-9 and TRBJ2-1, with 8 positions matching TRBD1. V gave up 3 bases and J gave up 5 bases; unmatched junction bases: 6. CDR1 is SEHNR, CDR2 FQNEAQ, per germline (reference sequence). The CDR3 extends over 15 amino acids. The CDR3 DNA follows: TGTGCCAGCAGCTTCTGGCAGGGGGCGGACAATGAGCAGTTCTTC. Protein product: CASSFWQGADNEQFF.